The 8 T cell receptor delta chains below all came from one sample that was sequenced in a study of γδ T cells in repeated Plasmodium falciparum infection. Flow sorting of PBMC yielded separate Vgamma9/Vdelta2+ and Vdelta2-negative gammadelta T cell populations for bulk repertoire analysis. TCRdb re-called clones from the multiplex PCR reads via CATT. The data contain some 100,000 delta-chain clones, under 1.5% of them singletons. Sequencing was carried out using gamma-delta T cells from blood. The receptors derive from a pool of human donors (malaria-infected and uninfected, not separated).

Comment on this clone: The TCRdb protein, from a much larger clone, departs from this DNA's translation at residue 6, likely by read error; the protein shown derives from the DNA. The chain has TRDV3 and TRDJ1; no clear D gene. The CDR3 is 15 residues long. In germline, CDR1 is TVYSNPD, CDR2 GDNSRS (reference sequence). The V end was cut by 5 bases, the J end by 2 bases, with 21 bases between. Here the CDR3 DNA reads TGTGCCCACTACGATGAGTGGAGGAGAACCGATAAACTCATCTTT. It is translated as CAHYDEWRRTDKLIF.

The sample holds many counts of this clone. The V and J genes are TRDV3 and TRDJ2; D remains ambiguous. TCRdb supplies no J gene; here it was assigned by aligning the nucleotide sequence to germline. CDR3 size: 14 residues. Germline CDR1 is TVYSNPD and CDR2 is GDNSRS (reference sequence). V lost 0 bases, J lost 1 base, and 9 bases lay in between. The CDR3 bases are TGTGCCTTTAGTGGAGTAAGTTTGACAGCACAACTCTTCTTT. Amino acids: CAFSGVSLTAQLFF.

The sample holds a few counts of this clone. The protein in TCRdb stems from a much larger clone and differs at residue 7 from this DNA's translation, likely a read error; here the protein is translated from the DNA. The chain carries TRDV1 and TRDJ1; tentatively, D is TRDD3 (6 bases). The germline V gene encodes CDR1 TSWWSYY and CDR2 QGS. The length of the CDR3 is 22 residues. V lost 7 bases, J lost 0 bases, and 36 bases lay in between. CDR3 nucleotide sequence: TGTGCTCTTGTCGGCTTACCGGGGGACTGGATACCATACCCATCGTACACCGATAAACTCATCTTT. This encodes CALVGLPGDWIPYPSYTDKLIF.

This clone was counted between two and nine times. A far larger clone is off by one base, so a read error is likely. The same CDR3 is also encoded by other DNA sequences in this sample. This chain connects TRDV2 to TRDJ1, with TRDD3 identical over 8 bases. TCRdb gives no J gene; it was assigned here by matching the DNA to germline. Germline V gene lookup returns CDR1 GEAIGNYY and CDR2 EKD. The CDR3 runs 15 residues. Written as DNA, the CDR3 is TGTGCCTGCGACACGCTACTGGGGGGGACAGATAAACTCATCTTT. The encoded protein is CACDTLLGGTDKLIF.

The sample holds a few counts of this clone. The protein given by TCRdb reflects a much larger clone and differs at residue 14 from this DNA's translation, likely from a read error; the protein shown is the DNA's translation. For the V gene the call is TRDV2; the J gene has no call; the table names TRDD3, a call not compared with the DNA. CDR3 length: 17 residues. The germline V gene has CDR1 GEAIGNYY and CDR2 EKD. The CDR3 reads CACDTQYWGRDDDNLIF. For the CDR3, the DNA is TGTGCCTGTGACACTCAATACTGGGGCAGAGACGACGATAACCTCATCTTT.

Details on this clone: This likely traces to a read error, being one base from a far larger clone. The gene calls are TRDV1 and TRDJ1; TRDD3 is a possible D gene (6 bases). The J gene is not listed in TCRdb, so it was assigned here from a DNA match to germline. The CDR3 length is 22 residues. Trimming removed 4 bases from V and 0 bases from J, with 33 bases in between. The germline CDR1 and CDR2 sequences are TSWWSYY and QGS. CDR3 sequence (DNA): TGTGCTCTTGGGGTCATACTCCGAGGGGACAGTACCGGGGATCCGTACACCGATAAACTCATCTTT. Translating gives CALGVILRGDSTGDPYTDKLIF.

In the case of this clone: The protein recorded in TCRdb matches a much larger clone and deviates from this DNA's translation at residue 3, suggesting a read error; the protein here is obtained by translating the DNA. This chain links TRDV2 with TRDJ1, with D possibly matching TRDD3 (6 bases). The J gene was not available in TCRdb and was assigned here by matching the DNA to germline segments. CDR3 length: 17 amino acids. CDR1 and CDR2 (germline): GEAIGNYY, EKD. CDR3: CARDNPGAPGDTDKLIF. The CDR3 DNA reads TGCGCCCGTGACAACCCTGGGGCCCCAGGAGACACCGATAAACTCATCTTT.

This clone was seen a handful of times. This rearrangement joins TRDV1 to TRDJ2; 9 nucleotides agree with TRDD3. The J gene comes from matching the DNA to germline here; TCRdb lacks it. Germline CDR1 and CDR2: TSWWSYY and QGS. CDR3 size: 20 residues. V lost 1 base to trimming and J lost 8 bases; unmatched junction nucleotides: 20. The CDR3 loop is CALGERLPRGVGGYLAQLFF. The CDR3 DNA follows: TGTGCTCTTGGGGAACGCCTTCCTCGAGGGGTTGGGGGATATCTGGCACAACTCTTCTTT.